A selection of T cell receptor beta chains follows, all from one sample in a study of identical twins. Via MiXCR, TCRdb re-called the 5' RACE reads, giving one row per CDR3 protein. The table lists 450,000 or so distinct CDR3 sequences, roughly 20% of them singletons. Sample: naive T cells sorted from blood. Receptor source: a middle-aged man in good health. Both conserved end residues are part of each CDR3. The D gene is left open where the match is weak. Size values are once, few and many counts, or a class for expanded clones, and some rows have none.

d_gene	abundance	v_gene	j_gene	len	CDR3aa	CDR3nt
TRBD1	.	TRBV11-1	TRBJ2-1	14	CASSQGQGYNEQFF	TGTGCCAGCAGCCAGGGACAGGGATACAATGAGCAGTTCTTC
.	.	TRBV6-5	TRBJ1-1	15	CASSYSRSANTEAFF	TGTGCCAGCAGTTACTCGAGGAGCGCGAACACTGAAGCTTTCTTT
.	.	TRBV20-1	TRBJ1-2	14	CSLSRGESGYGYTF	TGCAGTCTCTCCCGTGGGGAGTCTGGCTATGGCTACACCTTC
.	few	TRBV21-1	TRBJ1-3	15	CASSKFRCPGNTIYF	TGTGCCAGCAGCAAATTCCGCTGTCCCGGAAACACCATATATTTT
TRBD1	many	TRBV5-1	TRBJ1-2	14	CASSGGQGDYGYTF	TGCGCCAGCAGCGGTGGACAGGGGGACTATGGCTACACCTTC
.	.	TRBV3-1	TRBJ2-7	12	CASSQGDFKQYF	TGTGCCAGCAGCCAGGGGGATTTCAAGCAGTACTTC
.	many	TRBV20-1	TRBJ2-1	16	CSARDTAGPSYNEQFF	TGCAGTGCTAGAGACACAGCGGGTCCTTCTTACAATGAGCAGTTCTTC
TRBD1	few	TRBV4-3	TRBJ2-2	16	CASSQDGTGAGGELFF	TGCGCCAGCAGCCAAGACGGGACAGGGGCTGGCGGGGAGCTGTTTTTT
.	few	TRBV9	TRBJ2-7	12	CASSKQGYEQYF	TGTGCCAGTAGTAAACAGGGCTACGAGCAGTACTTC
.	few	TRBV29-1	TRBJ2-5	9	CSVGKTQYF	TGCAGCGTTGGAAAGACCCAGTACTTC
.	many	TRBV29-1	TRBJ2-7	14	CSVEGQSHPYEQYF	TGCAGCGTTGAAGGTCAGAGCCATCCCTACGAGCAGTACTTC
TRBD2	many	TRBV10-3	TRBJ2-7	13	CAISLGTNYEQYF	TGTGCCATCAGCCTCGGGACTAACTACGAGCAGTACTTC
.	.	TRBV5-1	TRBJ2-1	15	CASSFIRFNLGEQFF	TGCGCCAGCAGCTTCATAAGATTCAATCTCGGGGAGCAGTTCTTC
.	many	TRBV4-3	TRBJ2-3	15	CASSQGTSTPNTQYF	TGCGCCAGCAGCCAAGGAACATCGACCCCAAATACGCAGTATTTT
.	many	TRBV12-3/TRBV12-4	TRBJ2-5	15	CASSHRRGPRETQYF	TGTGCCAGCAGTCATCGACGGGGACCCCGGGAGACCCAGTACTTC
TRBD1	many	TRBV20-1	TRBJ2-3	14	CSARGTGPTDTQYF	TGCAGTGCTAGGGGGACAGGGCCCACAGATACGCAGTATTTT
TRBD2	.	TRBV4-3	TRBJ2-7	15	CASSQDWRGAYEQYF	TGCGCCAGCAGCCAAGATTGGCGGGGGGCGTACGAGCAGTACTTC
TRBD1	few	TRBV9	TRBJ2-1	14	CASSPGQGPNEQFF	TGTGCCAGCAGCCCAGGACAGGGTCCCAATGAGCAGTTCTTC
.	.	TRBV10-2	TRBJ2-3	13	CASSKGRTDTQYF	TGCGCCAGCAGTAAAGGGCGCACAGATACGCAGTATTTT
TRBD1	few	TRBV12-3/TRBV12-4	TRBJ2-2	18	CASTSPWEDRGYTGELFF	TGTGCCAGCACTTCGCCCTGGGAAGACAGGGGGTACACCGGGGAGCTGTTTTTT
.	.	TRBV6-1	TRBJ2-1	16	CASSPGGSYSYNEQFF	TGTGCCAGCAGCCCTGGGGGGTCTTATTCCTACAATGAGCAGTTCTTC
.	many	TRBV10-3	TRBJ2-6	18	CAISEYRTLRSGANVLTF	TGTGCCATCAGTGAGTATAGGACTTTGCGCTCTGGGGCCAACGTCCTGACTTTC
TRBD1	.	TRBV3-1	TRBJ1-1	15	CASSQDGTGYTEAFF	TGTGCCAGCAGCCAAGATGGGACAGGCTACACTGAAGCTTTCTTT
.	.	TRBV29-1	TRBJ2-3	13	CSVGAGVRDTQYF	TGCAGCGTTGGTGCCGGGGTGAGAGATACGCAGTATTTT
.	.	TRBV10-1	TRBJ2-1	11	CASSEGDEQFF	TGCGCCAGCAGTGAGGGGGATGAGCAGTTCTTC
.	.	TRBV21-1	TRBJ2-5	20	CASSPPPGASGGRLKETQYF	TGTGCCAGCAGCCCCCCCCCTGGGGCTAGCGGGGGACGACTGAAAGAGACCCAGTACTTC
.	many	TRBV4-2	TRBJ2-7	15	CASSQEEPGTYEQYF	TGTGCCAGCAGCCAAGAGGAGCCAGGAACCTACGAGCAGTACTTC
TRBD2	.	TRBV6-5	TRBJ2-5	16	CASSSWTSGNPETQYF	TGTGCCAGCAGTTCATGGACTAGCGGGAACCCGGAGACCCAGTACTTC
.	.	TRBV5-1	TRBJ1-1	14	CASSKGSQNTEAFF	TGCGCCAGCAGCAAGGGTTCACAGAACACTGAAGCTTTCTTT
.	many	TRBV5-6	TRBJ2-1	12	CASSLVGPGEFF	TGTGCCAGCAGCTTGGTGGGACCGGGGGAGTTCTTC
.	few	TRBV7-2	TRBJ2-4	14	CASTNSLAKNIQYF	TGTGCCAGCACCAACTCCCTAGCCAAAAACATTCAGTACTTC
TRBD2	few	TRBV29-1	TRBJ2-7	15	CSVSPSSGRSAEQYF	TGCAGCGTTTCTCCGAGTAGCGGGAGATCGGCCGAGCAGTACTTC
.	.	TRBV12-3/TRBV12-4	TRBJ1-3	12	CASSVRGNTIYF	TGTGCCAGCAGTGTAAGAGGAAACACCATATATTTT
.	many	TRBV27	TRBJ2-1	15	CASSLSWRGGYEQFF	TGTGCCAGCAGTTTATCCTGGCGGGGAGGCTATGAGCAGTTCTTC
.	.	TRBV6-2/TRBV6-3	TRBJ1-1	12	CATETVNTEAFF	TGTGCCACCGAGACAGTCAACACTGAAGCTTTCTTT
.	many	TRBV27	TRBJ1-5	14	CASSFRGQGQPQHF	TGTGCCAGCAGTTTTCGGGGGCAGGGTCAGCCCCAGCATTTT
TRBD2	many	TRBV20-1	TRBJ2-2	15	CSARRLAANTGELFF	TGCAGTGCTAGAAGACTAGCGGCGAACACCGGGGAGCTGTTTTTT
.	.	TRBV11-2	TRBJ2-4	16	CASSQVPGAGKNIQYF	TGTGCCAGCAGCCAAGTTCCGGGGGCAGGCAAAAACATTCAGTACTTC
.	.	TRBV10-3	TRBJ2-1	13	CAISEGRGREQFF	TGTGCCATCAGTGAGGGCAGGGGACGAGAGCAGTTCTTC
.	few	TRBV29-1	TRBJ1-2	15	CSVEGGQGSLYGYTF	TGCAGCGTTGAGGGTGGTCAGGGCTCACTCTATGGCTACACCTTC
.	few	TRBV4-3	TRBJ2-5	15	CASSQDPRLGETQYF	TGCGCCAGCAGCCAAGATCCGCGCCTAGGGGAGACCCAGTACTTC
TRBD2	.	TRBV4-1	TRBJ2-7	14	CASSQERESYEQYF	TGCGCCAGCAGCCAAGAGCGGGAGTCCTACGAGCAGTACTTC
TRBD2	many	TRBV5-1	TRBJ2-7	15	CASSPTLGGSYEQYF	TGCGCCAGCAGCCCCACCTTGGGGGGGTCCTACGAGCAGTACTTC
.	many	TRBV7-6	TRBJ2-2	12	CASSLGSGELFF	TGTGCCAGCAGCTTAGGGTCCGGGGAGCTGTTTTTT
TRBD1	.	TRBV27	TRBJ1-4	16	CASSAGTGKVGKKLFF	TGTGCCAGCAGTGCCGGGACAGGGAAGGTGGGGAAAAAACTGTTTTTT
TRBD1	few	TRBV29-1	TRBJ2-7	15	CNPVWGVTGDYEQYF	TGCAACCCCGTGTGGGGGGTGACAGGGGACTACGAGCAGTACTTC
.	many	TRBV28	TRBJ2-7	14	CASSLGGLDYEQYF	TGTGCCAGCAGTTTGGGGGGGCTCGACTACGAGCAGTACTTC
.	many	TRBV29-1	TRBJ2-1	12	CSVEMRGNEQFF	TGCAGCGTTGAGATGCGGGGCAATGAGCAGTTCTTC
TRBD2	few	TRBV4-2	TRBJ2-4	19	CASSQGTSGGPLAKNIQYF	TGTGCCAGCAGCCAAGGGACTAGCGGGGGACCTCTAGCCAAAAACATTCAGTACTTC
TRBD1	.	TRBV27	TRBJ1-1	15	CASRPLQGIRTEAFF	TGTGCCAGCCGGCCTCTACAGGGGATAAGGACTGAAGCTTTCTTT